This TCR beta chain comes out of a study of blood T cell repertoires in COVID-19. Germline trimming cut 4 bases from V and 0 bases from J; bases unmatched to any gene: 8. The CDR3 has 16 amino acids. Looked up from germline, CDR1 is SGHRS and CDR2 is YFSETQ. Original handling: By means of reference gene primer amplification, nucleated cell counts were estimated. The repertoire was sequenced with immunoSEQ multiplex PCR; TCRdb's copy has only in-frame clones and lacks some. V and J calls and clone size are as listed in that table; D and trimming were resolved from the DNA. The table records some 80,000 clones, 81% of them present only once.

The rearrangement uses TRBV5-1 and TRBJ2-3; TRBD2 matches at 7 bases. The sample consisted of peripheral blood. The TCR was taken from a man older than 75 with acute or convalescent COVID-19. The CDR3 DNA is TGCGCCAGCAGCCCCTTACTTAGCGGGAGCACAGATACGCAGTATTTT. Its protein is CASSPLLSGSTDTQYF.